These T cell receptor beta chains were read from a single sample in a study of shared clonotypes between healthy human individuals. Measured with immunoSEQ multiplex PCR; TCRdb has only the in-frame clones, and not every one. The table records approximately 1.4 million clones, around 98% of them present only once. The specimen was naive CD4+ T cells sorted from blood. These receptor sequences come from a man aged 25-45 years in good health. Each CDR3 is given with its conserved first and last residue. The D gene is left open where the match is weak.

j_gene,d_gene,v_gene,CDR3nt,CDR3aa
TRBJ1-1,-,TRBV18,TGTGCCAGCTCACAAAGTACAGACTTGAACACTGAAGCTTTCTTT,CASSQSTDLNTEAFF
TRBJ2-3,TRBD2,TRBV5-1,TGCGCCAGCAGCTTTGGACTAGCGGCTTTAGGAGATACGCAGTATTTT,CASSFGLAALGDTQYF
TRBJ2-5,-,TRBV7-9,TGTGCCAGCAGCGCCGACGGCAGGGGTCGGGAGACCCAGTACTTC,CASSADGRGRETQYF
TRBJ2-3,-,TRBV5-4,TGTGCCAGCAGCTCCGGGGGCACAGATACGCAGTATTTT,CASSSGGTDTQYF
TRBJ2-3,TRBD2,TRBV28,TGTGCCAGCAGTTACGACGATTCGACTAGCGGGAGGGATACGCAGTATTTT,CASSYDDSTSGRDTQYF
TRBJ2-7,-,TRBV28,TGTGCCAGCAGCTTAGGACAGAGCGCCTACGAGCAGTACTTC,CASSLGQSAYEQYF
TRBJ1-1,-,TRBV7-9,TGTGCCAGCAGCTTAGCAGGAGGTGAAGCTTTCTTT,CASSLAGGEAFF
TRBJ1-5,-,TRBV18,TGTGCCAGCTCACCAACGACAGAACGCAATCAGCCCCAGCATTTT,CASSPTTERNQPQHF
TRBJ2-7,-,TRBV5-1,TGCGCCAGCAGCTTGGGTCCCAAAGGGTCGGGCTCCTACGAGCAGTACTTC,CASSLGPKGSGSYEQYF
TRBJ2-5,-,TRBV9,TGTGCCAGCAGCGTAGTTCCAGCTGGAGAGACCCAGTACTTC,CASSVVPAGETQYF
TRBJ2-5,TRBD2,TRBV9,TGTGCCAGCAGCGCCGCAACTAGCGGGGGGTACCAAGAGACCCAGTACTTC,CASSAATSGGYQETQYF
TRBJ1-1,TRBD1,TRBV5-1,TGCGCCAGCAGCTTGAAGGACAGGGTAGTATACGACACTGAAGCTTTCTTT,CASSLKDRVVYDTEAFF
TRBJ2-3,-,TRBV7-9,TGTGCCAGCACCGACCCAGCAGTTAGCACAGATACGCAGTATTTT,CASTDPAVSTDTQYF
TRBJ1-1,-,TRBV10-3,TGTGCCATCAGTGAGTATCCCGTACCTTTGAACACTGAAGCTTTCTTT,CAISEYPVPLNTEAFF
TRBJ2-1,-,TRBV11-2,TGTGCCAGCAGCACCTCGCCAACCGACTCCTACAATGAGCAGTTCTTC,CASSTSPTDSYNEQFF
TRBJ2-7,-,TRBV19,TGTGCCAGTAGTATCGGGAGTCGGGGGATCTACGAGCAGTACTTC,CASSIGSRGIYEQYF
TRBJ2-1,TRBD2,TRBV19,TGTGCCAGTAGCCTAGCGGGAGCAGGAGAGCAGTTCTTC,CASSLAGAGEQFF
TRBJ2-3,-,TRBV18,TGTGCCAGCTCACCACCGAGGCTGGAATCTTACACAGATACGCAGTATTTT,CASSPPRLESYTDTQYF